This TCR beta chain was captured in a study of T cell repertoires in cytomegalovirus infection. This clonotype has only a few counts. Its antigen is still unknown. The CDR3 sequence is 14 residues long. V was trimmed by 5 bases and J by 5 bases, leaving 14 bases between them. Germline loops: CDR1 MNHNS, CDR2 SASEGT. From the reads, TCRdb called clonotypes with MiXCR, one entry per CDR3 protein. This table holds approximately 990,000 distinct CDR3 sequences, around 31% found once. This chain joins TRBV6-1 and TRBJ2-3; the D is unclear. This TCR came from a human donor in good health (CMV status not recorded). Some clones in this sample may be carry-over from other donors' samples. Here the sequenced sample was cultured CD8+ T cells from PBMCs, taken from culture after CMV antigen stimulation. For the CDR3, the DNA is TGTGCCAGCAGTCTAAACCAAGTCGGAGATACGCAGTATTTT. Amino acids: CASSLNQVGDTQYF.